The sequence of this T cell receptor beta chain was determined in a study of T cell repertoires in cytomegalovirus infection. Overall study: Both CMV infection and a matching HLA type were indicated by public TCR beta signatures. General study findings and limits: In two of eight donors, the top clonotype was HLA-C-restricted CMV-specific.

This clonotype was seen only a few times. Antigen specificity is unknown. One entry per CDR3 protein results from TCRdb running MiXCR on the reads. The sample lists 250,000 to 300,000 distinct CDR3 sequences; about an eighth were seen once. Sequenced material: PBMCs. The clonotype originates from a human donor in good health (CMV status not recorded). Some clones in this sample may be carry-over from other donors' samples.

The CDR3 spells CASSLAFDRGNDEQFF. The CDR3, as DNA: TGTGCCAGCAGCTTAGCGTTCGACAGGGGGAATGATGAGCAGTTCTTC. The V and J genes are TRBV7-9 and TRBJ2-1; 9 bases are shared with TRBD1. The CDR3 runs to 16 residues. From germline, CDR1 is SEHNR and CDR2 FQNEAQ (reference sequence). V was pared by 0 bases and J by 8 bases, with 8 bases of the junction left unmatched.